A selection of T cell receptor beta chains follows, all from one sample in a study of blood T cell repertoires in COVID-19. The repertoire was sequenced with immunoSEQ multiplex PCR; TCRdb's copy has only in-frame clones and lacks some. The sample consists of over 85,000 clones, about 86% of them appearing once. Sequencing was done on a sample of peripheral blood. The receptors derive from a human donor in a cohort sampled during active COVID-19. Each CDR3 is given with its conserved first and last residue. D genes are given only for firm matches. Size is omitted from some rows. Given values are once, few, many or a class for expanded clones.

v_call	clone_size	d_call	j_call	cdr3_aa	cdr3_nt
TRBV5-4	NA	NA	TRBJ1-3	CASSDRAQGPGNTIYF	TGTGCCAGCAGCGACCGGGCCCAGGGCCCTGGAAACACCATATATTTT
TRBV2	NA	NA	TRBJ1-2	CASRTGITGGYTF	TGTGCCAGCAGGACAGGAATCACAGGTGGCTACACCTTC
TRBV28	NA	NA	TRBJ2-1	CASSLWGRQFF	TGTGCCAGCAGTTTATGGGGGAGGCAGTTCTTC
TRBV6-6	NA	TRBD1	TRBJ2-2	CASRHRGPGELFF	TGTGCCAGCAGACACAGGGGACCCGGGGAGCTGTTTTTT
TRBV7-3	NA	TRBD1	TRBJ2-1	CASSLMGTGDNEQFF	TGTGCCAGCAGCTTAATGGGGACAGGAGACAATGAGCAGTTCTTC
TRBV9	once	NA	TRBJ2-7	CASSGDKNEQYF	TGTGCCAGCAGCGGGGACAAAAACGAGCAGTACTTC
TRBV28	NA	TRBD1	TRBJ2-6	CASRQDRGLSGANVLTF	TGTGCCAGCAGACAGGACAGGGGGCTATCAGGGGCCAACGTCCTGACTTTC
TRBV19	NA	TRBD2	TRBJ2-7	CASSTLGGGEQYF	TGTGCCAGTAGTACCCTCGGGGGGGGCGAGCAGTACTTC
TRBV6-2/TRBV6-3	NA	TRBD2	TRBJ2-7	CASSYSIRLAGVSYEQYF	TGTGCCAGCAGTTACTCGATTAGGCTAGCGGGAGTTTCGTACGAGCAGTACTTC
TRBV15	NA	NA	TRBJ2-5	CATSRDRRGRGQTQYF	TGTGCCACCAGCAGAGATAGGCGGGGGCGCGGTCAGACCCAGTACTTC
TRBV27	once	NA	TRBJ2-2	CASNHPSDGELFF	TGTGCCAGCAATCACCCATCAGACGGGGAGCTGTTTTTT
TRBV5-8	NA	TRBD1	TRBJ1-2	CASSSLDRAGGYTF	TGTGCCAGCAGCTCACTAGACAGGGCTGGAGGCTACACCTTC
TRBV7-2	NA	NA	TRBJ2-3	CASSSLYGRTDTQYF	TGTGCCAGCAGCTCCCTGTACGGGAGAACAGATACGCAGTATTTT